This T cell receptor (beta chain) is from a study of control samples from healthy donors and cancer patients. Trimming cost V 0 bases and J 6 bases, with 12 bases left between them. The germline V gene has CDR1 SEHNR and CDR2 FQNEAQ (reference sequence). The CDR3 covers 15 residues. Sequencing was performed with immunoSEQ multiplex PCR; in TCRdb, only in-frame clones are kept and a portion is missing. The sample spans roughly 190,000 clones; the ten largest clones claim about 2.2%. The chain combines TRBV7-9 with TRBJ2-1, with a tentative D call TRBD2 (6 bases). The origin of this receptor is a woman aged 25 to 39 in good health. Sequenced sample: blood. CDR3 sequence (DNA): TGTGCCAGCAGCTTAGCCGAGACTAGAGCCAATGAGCAGTTCTTC. Encoded protein: CASSLAETRANEQFF. The entire variable domain, with the rest obtained from reference TRBV7-9 and TRBJ2-1, is as follows: DTGVSQNPRHKITKRGQNVTFRCDPISEHNRLYWYRQTLGQGPEFLTYFQNEAQLEKSRLLSDRFSAERPKGSFSTLEIQRTEQGDSAMYLCASSLAETRANEQFFGPGTRLTVL.